What follows are 7 T cell receptor beta chains derived from one specimen sequenced in a study of graft-versus-host responses after intestinal transplantation. Some clones are missing from TCRdb's copy, which holds only in-frame ones; the method was immunoSEQ multiplex PCR. This repertoire shows roughly 370 clones, 80% to 90% found once; its top ten account for roughly two thirds. The sequenced sample was PBMCs, obtained around 5 days after intestinal transplant. Receptors originate from a human patient who received an intestinal transplant, so some T cells may come from the graft donor.

Here the CDR3 reads CASSANREYQETQYF. CDR3 nucleotide sequence: TGTGCCAGCAGCGCAAACAGGGAGTACCAAGAGACCCAGTACTTC. The chain uses TRBV9 and TRBJ2-5; D might be TRBD1 (6 bases). The CDR3 is 15 residues long. From germline, CDR1 is SGDLS and CDR2 YYNGEE. V lost 3 bases to trimming and J lost 0 bases, with 12 bases between them.

The V and J genes are TRBV28 and TRBJ2-3; 11 nucleotides agree with TRBD2. Per germline, CDR1 MDHEN and CDR2 SYDVKM. V gave up 3 bases and J gave up 2 bases; unmatched junction bases: 10. The CDR3 covers 18 residues. CDR3 loop: CASSFPLTSGVFTDTQYF. CDR3 bases: TGTGCCAGCAGTTTCCCGTTGACTAGCGGGGTTTTCACAGATACGCAGTATTTT.

The CDR3 coding sequence is TGTGCCAGCAGTTACTCTTGGCAGGGGCATGGCTACACCTTC. Its protein product is CASSYSWQGHGYTF. This sequence joins TRBV6-5 and TRBJ1-2; D might be TRBD1 (6 bases). The CDR3 consists of 14 residues. V gave up 0 bases and J gave up 6 bases, with 11 bases separating them. CDR1 and CDR2 from the germline V gene are MNHEY and SVGAGI.

The chain joins TRBV21-1 to TRBJ2-2; no DNA check was done on the table's D call, TRBD1. TRBV21-1 is a pseudogene. This CDR3 has 16 residues. The CDR3 protein is CASSKVRTGNTGELFF. The CDR3 DNA reads TGTGCCAGCAGCAAAGTAAGGACAGGCAACACCGGGGAGCTGTTTTTT.

The gene calls are TRBV11-3 and TRBJ2-2, with 8 nucleotides matching TRBD2. Per the germline V gene, CDR1 is SGHNT and CDR2 is YENEEA. With 4 bases clipped from V and 6 bases from J, the junction kept 4 bases outside the gene matches. The CDR3 runs 14 residues. CDR3 bases: TGTGCCAGCAGCTCCGGGACTAGGGCCGGGGAGCTGTTTTTT. Translation gives CASSSGTRAGELFF.

The J gene is TRBJ2-3, the V gene TRBV5-6, with 10 bases lining up with TRBD2. The CDR3 is made up of 15 amino acids. CDR1 and CDR2 from the germline V gene are SGHDT and YYEEEE. The V gene end was trimmed by 3 bases and the J gene end by 4 bases; junction bases not matched to a gene: 5. CDR3 residues: CASSSPGTSADTQYF. DNA for the CDR3: TGTGCCAGCAGCTCCCCCGGGACTAGCGCAGATACGCAGTATTTT.

The table lists this clone with a few counts. The chain has TRBV28 and TRBJ2-5; a weak D match, TRBD1 (8 bases). The CDR3 loop spans 19 amino acids. V lost 2 bases, J lost 1 base, and 23 bases lay in between. Germline V gene sequence: CDR1 MDHEN, CDR2 SYDVKM. The CDR3 reads CASSLVIQGGVQVQETQYF. The CDR3, as DNA: TGTGCCAGCAGTTTAGTGATACAGGGGGGGGTCCAGGTCCAAGAGACCCAGTACTTC.